The text below deals with one TCR beta chain. This specimen belongs to a study of blood T cell repertoires in COVID-19. At the level of the study: From the United States, Italy and Spain came samples of acute and convalescent COVID-19.

Recovery among Cohort 3 donors was established by two negative PCRs, clearance, or symptom resolution. Germline V lookup: CDR1 MDHEN, CDR2 SYDVKM. V was cut by 6 bases and J by 8 bases, with 10 bases left in between. The CDR3 sequence is 11 residues long. The method was immunoSEQ multiplex PCR; TCRdb's version includes in-frame clones alone and lacks a portion of them. The profile covers about 370,000 clones, with approximately 90% appearing a single time and 1% taken by the ten largest. The TCR sequence derives from a man aged 18 to 35 who had recovered from COVID-19. J is TRBJ1-1 and V is TRBV28, with a tentative D call TRBD1 (5 bases). Sequenced material: PBMCs or T cells enriched from blood (not recorded which). DNA of the CDR3: TGTGCCAGCAGGATTCAGGGAGAAGCTTTCTTT. This sequence encodes CASRIQGEAFF.